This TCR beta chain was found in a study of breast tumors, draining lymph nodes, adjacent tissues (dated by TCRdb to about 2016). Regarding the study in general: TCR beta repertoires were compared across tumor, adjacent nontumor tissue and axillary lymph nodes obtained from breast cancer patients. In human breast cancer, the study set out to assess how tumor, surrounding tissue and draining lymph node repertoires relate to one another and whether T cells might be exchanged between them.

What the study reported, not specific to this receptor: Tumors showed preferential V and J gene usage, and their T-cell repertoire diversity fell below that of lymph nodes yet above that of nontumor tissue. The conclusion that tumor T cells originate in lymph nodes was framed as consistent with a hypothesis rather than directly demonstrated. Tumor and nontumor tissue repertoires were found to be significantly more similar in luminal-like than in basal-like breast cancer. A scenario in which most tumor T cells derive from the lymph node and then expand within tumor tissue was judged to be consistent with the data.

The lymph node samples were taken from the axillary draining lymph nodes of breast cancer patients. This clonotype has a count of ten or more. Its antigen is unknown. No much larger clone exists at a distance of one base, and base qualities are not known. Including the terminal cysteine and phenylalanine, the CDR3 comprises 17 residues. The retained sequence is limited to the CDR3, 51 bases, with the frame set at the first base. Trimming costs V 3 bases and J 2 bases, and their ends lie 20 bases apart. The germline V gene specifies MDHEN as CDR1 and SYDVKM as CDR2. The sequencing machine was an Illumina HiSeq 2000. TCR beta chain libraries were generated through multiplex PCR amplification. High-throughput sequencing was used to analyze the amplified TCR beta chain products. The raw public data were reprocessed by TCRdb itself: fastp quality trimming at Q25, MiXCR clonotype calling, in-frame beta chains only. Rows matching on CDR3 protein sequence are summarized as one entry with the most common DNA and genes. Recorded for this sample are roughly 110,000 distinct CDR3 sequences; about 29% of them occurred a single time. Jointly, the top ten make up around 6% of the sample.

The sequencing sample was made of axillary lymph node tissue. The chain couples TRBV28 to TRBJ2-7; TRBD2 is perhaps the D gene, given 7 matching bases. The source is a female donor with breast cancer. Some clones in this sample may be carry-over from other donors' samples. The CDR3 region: CASSLGRGSGGAYEQYF. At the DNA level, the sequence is TGTGCCAGCAGTTTGGGGAGGGGGAGTGGGGGGGCCTACGAGCAGTACTTC.